The rows below give T cell receptor beta chains drawn from one sample of a study of post-analysis software for immune sequencing data. TCRdb ran MiXCR on the PCR reads and lists one entry per CDR3 protein. The sample carries fewer than 850,000 distinct CDR3 sequences, about 32% recorded once. Material for sequencing was blood. Receptor source: a girl aged 10 to 17 with multiple sclerosis. The conserved cysteine and the conserved F or W are not part of the CDR3 here. The size field is filled for only some rows; it gives once, few, many or a size class.

j_call v_call clone_size cdr3_length cdr3_aa
TRBJ1-5 TRBV12-3/TRBV12-4 few 12 ASRTGTEDQPQH
TRBJ2-1 TRBV7-2 few 12 ASSRDYRYNEQF
TRBJ1-4 TRBV27 . 12 ASSPRTRNEKLF
TRBJ1-2 TRBV2 few 13 ASSQGQGLNYGYT
TRBJ2-3 TRBV2 few 11 ASRDSGSDTQY
TRBJ2-3 TRBV12-5 few 11 ASGRSGSDTQY
TRBJ2-1 TRBV7-9 . 14 ASSQGVNRAYNEQF
TRBJ1-2 TRBV6-6 few 13 ASSYLQPANYGYT
TRBJ1-1 TRBV20-1 . 12 SANRWAANTEAF
TRBJ2-5 TRBV28 few 11 ASSPPAQETQY
. TRBV11-2 . 13 ASSSSGGPQSTQY
TRBJ1-1 TRBV27 . 16 ASSPHRTGGLLNTEAF
TRBJ2-1 TRBV5-1 . 12 ASSLDIGNNERF
TRBJ2-1 TRBV20-1 . 11 SARWAEDNEQF
TRBJ2-1 TRBV5-6 few 14 ASSLGGAASYNEQF
TRBJ2-6 TRBV5-6 . 13 ASSLDGAGANVRT
TRBJ2-2 TRBV28 . 11 ASITPNTGELF
TRBJ2-5 TRBV4-1 . 14 ASSQDRQLGAETQY
TRBJ1-5 TRBV29-1 . 11 SVFGDGNQPQH
TRBJ2-5 TRBV20-1 . 11 SAKAGSTETQY
TRBJ1-4 TRBV18 . 10 ASSPEAHALF
TRBJ2-5 TRBV7-2 . 15 ASSLNLAAAREETQY
TRBJ2-1 TRBV5-1 . 13 ASSLIRGGYNEQF
TRBJ2-7 TRBV19 . 13 ASSLRGGRPYEQY
TRBJ2-1 TRBV29-1 . 12 SGEKRGVGYEQF
TRBJ1-6 TRBV4-3 . 16 ASSRSQRDPSNNSPLH
TRBJ2-4 TRBV12-3/TRBV12-4 . 13 ASRPGLAGKEAQY
TRBJ2-6 TRBV25-1 few 17 ASSERGPFDFSGANVLT
TRBJ2-3 TRBV7-8 few 13 ASSLRRGSTDTQY
TRBJ2-7 TRBV5-6 few 10 ASSHGRYEQY
TRBJ1-4 TRBV10-3 . 12 AISADGRNEKLF
TRBJ2-7 TRBV11-2 . 13 ASSRLGSLTYEQY
TRBJ2-4 TRBV20-1 . 15 SARDFLQGWAKNIQY
TRBJ2-1 TRBV6-2/TRBV6-3 few 12 ASSYIRPGNEQF
TRBJ2-7 TRBV5-5 . 13 ASSFESYSGYEQY
TRBJ2-1 TRBV7-2 . 13 ASSFYGGGYNEQF
TRBJ2-5 TRBV11-2 . 14 ASSLLTLGGKETQY
TRBJ2-5 TRBV5-1 . 11 ASRSTGKETQY
TRBJ2-5 TRBV20-1 . 10 SARGRTYKQY
TRBJ2-3 TRBV9 . 11 ASSGPSTDTQY
. TRBV10-2 . 14 ASTSKNPSSYNEQY
TRBJ2-1 TRBV6-1 few 12 ASLPAGGRYEQF
TRBJ2-1 TRBV12-5 few 11 ASGLVSANEQF
TRBJ1-5 TRBV20-1 few 12 SARAGQLHQPQH
TRBJ2-1 TRBV10-3 . 11 AITEGTYNEQF
TRBJ2-1 TRBV12-3/TRBV12-4 few 13 ASSLEGRAYNEQF
TRBJ2-3 TRBV5-1 . 10 ASSLTDDTQY
. TRBV12-3/TRBV12-4 . 10 ASSLRQYEQY
TRBJ2-5 TRBV7-9 . 14 ASSPGASGQQETQY
TRBJ2-7 TRBV29-1 few 12 SALTGQGRHEQY
TRBJ1-4 TRBV10-3 . 12 AISDPATNEKLF
TRBJ2-1 TRBV6-2/TRBV6-3 few 12 ASSYGGRGNEQF